Following are 32 T cell receptor beta chains from one sample sequenced in a study of blood T cell repertoires in COVID-19 (dated by TCRdb to 2018 to 2020). Preparation of the library involved the immunoSEQ multiplex PCR assay. TCRdb carries this immuneACCESS record with in-frame sequences only. Its versions omit some clonotypes, under half of them owing to an unresolved V gene in the studies checked, with the rest unexplained. The sample table contains 97,000 or so clones; only one count was recorded for approximately 85% of them. The ten largest clones capture around 18% of the sample. The sample taken for sequencing was peripheral blood. These receptors all come from an elderly woman with active or convalescent COVID-19.

This sequence joins TRBV7-2 and TRBJ2-7; 7 bases are shared with TRBD2. The CDR3 has 15 amino acids. The J segment lost 7 bases and the V segment lost 0 bases, leaving 9 bases of the junction unmatched. Germline V gene lookup returns CDR1 SGHTA and CDR2 FQGNSA. The CDR3 spells CASSLAANYGGEQYF. The CDR3 nucleotides are TGTGCCAGCAGCTTAGCAGCCAACTACGGGGGGGAGCAGTACTTC.

V and J are TRBV6-5 and TRBJ1-1; D possibly corresponds to TRBD1 (5 bases). Germline loops: CDR1 MNHEY, CDR2 SVGAGI. The V and J ends lost 2 bases and 8 bases respectively, with 9 bases between them. The CDR3 covers 12 residues. DNA for the CDR3: TGTGCCAGCAGTTACGCAACAGGAGAAGCTTTCTTT. It codes for CASSYATGEAFF.

The rearrangement uses TRBV7-9 and TRBJ1-1, with a tentative D call TRBD1 (6 bases). The CDR3 spans 16 residues. The V gene's germline CDR1 is SEHNR and CDR2 FQNEAQ (reference sequence). V gave up 5 bases and J gave up 0 bases, with 16 bases separating them. The CDR3 region is CASSPGTNLVNTEAFF. In DNA, the CDR3 is TGTGCCAGCAGCCCAGGGACAAATTTGGTGAACACTGAAGCTTTCTTT.

This clone occurred once. The chain links TRBV5-3 to TRBJ1-5, with 7 bases fitting TRBD1. TRBV5-3 is an ORF, and what it does is uncertain. CDR3 length: 12 residues. With 5 bases clipped from V and 5 bases from J, the junction kept 1 base outside the gene matches. The CDR3 spells CARRTGHQPQHF. In nucleotides, the CDR3 is TGTGCCAGAAGGACAGGGCATCAGCCCCAGCATTTT.

V is TRBV19 and J is TRBJ2-3; possible D gene TRBD1, 6 bases. Germline V gene sequence: CDR1 LNHDA, CDR2 SQIVND (reference sequence). This CDR3 comprises 15 residues. The V gene lost 3 bases and the J gene lost 0 bases, with 10 bases spanning the gap. CDR3 amino acids: CASSMYGTSTDTQYF. The CDR3 DNA follows: TGTGCCAGTAGTATGTACGGGACAAGCACAGATACGCAGTATTTT.

This clone was recorded a few times. The chain employs TRBV27 and TRBJ2-7, with TRBD2 matching over 7 bases. J was trimmed by 2 bases and V by 3 bases; bases with no gene match: 4. This CDR3 spans 14 amino acids. CDR1 and CDR2 (germline): MNHEY, SMNVEV (reference sequence). In DNA, the CDR3 is TGTGCCAGCAGTTTCAAGCGGGACGCCTACGAGCAGTACTTC. It codes for CASSFKRDAYEQYF.

The V gene is TRBV20-1, the J gene TRBJ1-1; D is perhaps TRBD1 (6 bases). The CDR3 loop spans 13 amino acids. Germline CDR1 is DFQATT and CDR2 is SNEGSKA (reference sequence). V shed 3 bases and J shed 1 base, with 9 bases lying between them. In DNA form, the CDR3 reads TGCAGTGCTAGTCGAGGGGGGAACACTGAAGCTTTCTTT. Its protein product is CSASRGGNTEAFF.

As regards this clone: At one end, the junction sequence differs from germline, possibly due to a read error. The genes are TRBV5-1 and TRBJ2-5; 7 nucleotides match TRBD1. CDR3 length equals 15 residues. CDR1 is SGHRS and CDR2 is YFSETQ in the germline V gene. The CDR3 loop reads CASSSHGTDQETQYF. The CDR3 DNA sequence: TGTGCCAGCAGCTCGCACGGGACAGACCAAGAGACCCAGTACTTC.

The chain recombines TRBV2 with TRBJ2-4, with 11 bases aligning to TRBD1. The CDR3 contains 16 residues. The germline V gene encodes CDR1 SNHLY and CDR2 FYNNEI. Unmatched junction bases numbered 4, after V lost 5 bases and J lost 1 base. CDR3 bases: TGTGCCAGCAGTCGGACAGGGGGCGCGGCCAAAAACATTCAGTACTTC. It codes for CASSRTGGAAKNIQYF.

This clone showed up just a few times. The chain has TRBV5-5 and TRBJ1-1, with 8 positions matching TRBD1. CDR1 is SGHKS and CDR2 is YYEKEE in the germline V gene (reference sequence). Trimming removed 9 bases from V and 1 base from J; junction bases left unmatched: 8. CDR3 size: 14 residues. The CDR3 spells CATQVGTGNTEAFF. The CDR3 DNA follows: TGTGCCACCCAAGTCGGGACAGGGAACACTGAAGCTTTCTTT.

This clone was seen just once. The rearrangement uses TRBV5-1 and TRBJ1-1; D may be TRBD1 (6 bases). Germline CDR1 and CDR2: SGHRS and YFSETQ. V was clipped by 0 bases and J by 5 bases, with 14 bases between them. CDR3 length: 15 amino acids. In DNA form, the CDR3 reads TGCGCCAGCAGCTTGGGGGACACCGGGGGGACTGAAGCTTTCTTT. It codes for CASSLGDTGGTEAFF.

The chain employs TRBV2 and TRBJ1-2, with 10 nucleotides matching TRBD1. Germline V CDR1 and CDR2: SNHLY, FYNNEI. This CDR3 has 15 amino acids. Trimming at V came to 5 bases and at J to 4 bases, leaving 7 bases not matched to a gene. For the CDR3, the DNA is TGTGCCAGCAGTATCGAAGGGACAGGGGCCTATGGCTACACCTTC. This sequence encodes CASSIEGTGAYGYTF.

The V gene is TRBV5-1, the J gene TRBJ2-5, with a tentative D call TRBD2 (5 bases). Trimming left V 0 bases short and J 6 bases short, with 12 bases between. This CDR3 contains 14 residues. Per germline, CDR1 SGHRS and CDR2 YFSETQ. The CDR3: CASSLGEGFQTQYF. The CDR3 nucleotides are TGCGCCAGCAGCTTGGGTGAGGGTTTCCAGACCCAGTACTTC.

The table lists this clone with many counts. V is TRBV28 and J is TRBJ1-2; 12 nucleotides agree with TRBD1. This CDR3 is 15 amino acids long. Losses at the gene ends were 3 bases for V and 8 bases for J; bases not matched to a gene: 7. Germline V gene data show CDR1 as MDHEN and CDR2 as SYDVKM. CDR3 residues: CASSFRDRGLGGYTF. CDR3 coding DNA: TGTGCCAGCAGTTTTCGGGACAGGGGGCTAGGGGGCTACACCTTC.

The chain has TRBV30 and TRBJ1-2; no clear D gene. V dropped 1 base and J dropped 3 bases, with 9 bases sitting between them. CDR1 and CDR2 (germline): GTSNPN, SVGIG (reference sequence). The CDR3 is 13 residues long. The chain's CDR3 is CAWSDLTDYGYTF. The DNA of the CDR3 is TGTGCCTGGAGTGACCTTACGGACTATGGCTACACCTTC.

This sequence joins TRBV14 and TRBJ1-2; no reliable D call. V was trimmed by 3 bases and J by 6 bases, leaving 17 bases between them. This CDR3 has 15 amino acids. The V gene's germline CDR1 is SGHDN and CDR2 FVKESK. CDR3 coding DNA: TGTGCCAGCAGCCATACGGGGATAGGTGAGAATGGCTACACCTTC. This gives the protein CASSHTGIGENGYTF.

The chain links TRBV28 to TRBJ1-1, with D uncertain. Trimming took off 4 bases at V and 5 bases at J, with 11 bases between the two ends. This CDR3 is 13 amino acids long. Germline CDR1 is MDHEN and CDR2 is SYDVKM. DNA of the CDR3: TGTGCCAGCAGTTCGTCCCCGGGAACTGAAGCTTTCTTT. Amino acid sequence: CASSSSPGTEAFF.

V and J are TRBV4-1 and TRBJ2-7; D call uncertain. V was trimmed by 4 bases and J by 4 bases, leaving 5 bases between them. From germline, CDR1 is MGHRA and CDR2 YSYEKL. The CDR3 is made up of 11 amino acids. DNA of the CDR3: TGCGCCAGCAGCCTCGGTTACGAGCAGTACTTC. Protein product: CASSLGYEQYF.

CDR3 amino acids: CASSQDKGTAYEQYF. The CDR3 DNA reads TGCGCCAGCAGCCAAGATAAGGGGACAGCTTACGAGCAGTACTTC. The chain has TRBV4-1 and TRBJ2-7; 7 bases are shared with TRBD1. Germline V gene lookup returns CDR1 MGHRA and CDR2 YSYEKL. After removal of 0 bases from V and 4 bases from J, the junction contained 6 bases not matched to a gene. The length of the CDR3 is 15 residues.

This clone was counted a single time. One end of the junction does not line up with germline, which may come from a read error. The rearrangement uses TRBV5-1 and TRBJ2-1; 10 bases agree with TRBD2. CDR1 and CDR2 from the germline V gene are SGHRS and YFSETQ. The CDR3 contains 16 residues. The DNA of the CDR3 is TGTGCCAGCAGGCCTGCGGTAGCGGGAGGAACTTATGAGCAGTTCTTC. Amino acids: CASRPAVAGGTYEQFF.

The chain carries TRBV7-7 and TRBJ2-5; 15 bases agree with TRBD2. Germline values: CDR1 SSHAT, CDR2 FNYEAQ (reference sequence). J was trimmed by 0 bases and V by 5 bases; bases with no gene match: 7. CDR3 size: 18 residues. The CDR3: CASSPGTSGRRYQETQYF. The CDR3, as DNA: TGTGCCAGCAGCCCAGGGACTAGCGGGAGGAGGTACCAAGAGACCCAGTACTTC.

CDR3 sequence reads: CASSYTLREQYF. As DNA, the CDR3 is TGTGCCAGCAGTTACACTCTTCGCGAGCAGTACTTC. The V call is TRBV6-2 or TRBV6-3, the J call TRBJ2-7; D is ambiguous. This CDR3 spans 12 amino acids. Germline V lookup: CDR1 MNHEY, CDR2 SVGEGT. The ends were cut back, 2 bases at V and 6 bases at J, with 8 bases in the middle.

The genes are TRBV7-3 and TRBJ2-1; 14 nucleotides line up with TRBD2. Germline V gene data show CDR1 as SGHTA and CDR2 as FQGTGA. Losses at the gene ends were 4 bases for V and 9 bases for J; bases not matched to a gene: 8. This CDR3 is built from 16 residues. CDR3 loop: CASSSPGLAGEGEQFF. The DNA for the CDR3 is TGTGCCAGCAGCTCCCCGGGACTAGCGGGAGAGGGTGAGCAGTTCTTC.

This chain links TRBV11-2 with TRBJ1-1; possibly TRBD1 for D (6 bases). V lost 5 bases and J 0 bases, leaving 10 bases between the germline ends. Germline CDR1 SGHAT, CDR2 FQNNGV. The CDR3 spans 14 residues. The CDR3 sequence is CASSPQGMNTEAFF. CDR3 sequence (DNA): TGTGCCAGCAGCCCACAGGGTATGAACACTGAAGCTTTCTTT.

This clone was seen just once. V usage is TRBV6-2 or TRBV6-3 and J usage is TRBJ2-1; 8 positions match TRBD2. CDR1 and CDR2 from the germline V gene are MNHEY and SVGEGT. The CDR3 runs to 17 residues. The V and J ends lost 0 bases and 1 base, in that order; junction bases with no gene match: 5. In nucleotides, the CDR3 is TGTGCCAGCAGTTACTCGAGGCGGGAGGTTTCCTACAATGAGCAGTTCTTC. Translating gives CASSYSRREVSYNEQFF.

The rearrangement links TRBV4-3 to TRBJ2-5, with 9 bases identical to TRBD1. The CDR3 covers 15 residues. CDR1 is LGHNA and CDR2 is YSLEER in the germline V gene. The V and J ends lost 2 bases and 7 bases, in that order; junction bases with no gene match: 8. This CDR3 reads CASSQTTGGYGTQYF. CDR3 nucleotide sequence: TGCGCCAGCAGCCAAACCACAGGGGGCTACGGGACCCAGTACTTC.

The V call is TRBV6-4, the J call TRBJ2-3, with D unresolved. Per the germline V gene, CDR1 is MRHNA and CDR2 is SNTAGT. CDR3 length equals 15 residues. With 0 bases removed from V and 0 bases from J, the gap between germline ends came to 7 bases. The CDR3 here is CASSDSIESTDTQYF. The CDR3 DNA reads as TGTGCCAGCAGTGACTCGATAGAAAGCACAGATACGCAGTATTTT.

In DNA, the CDR3 is TGTGCCAGCTCATCCACTACCGTCGGAGCAGTCATGAACACTGAAGCTTTCTTT. Translation gives CASSSTTVGAVMNTEAFF. This chain links TRBV18 with TRBJ1-1, with no clear D. Germline V gives CDR1 KGHSH, CDR2 LQKENI. The CDR3 length is 18 residues. Trimming cost V 5 bases and J 0 bases, with 22 bases left between them.

The chain carries TRBV4-1 and TRBJ2-1, with 8 bases fitting TRBD1. CDR3 size: 17 residues. V lost 0 bases and J lost 5; bases outside the gene matches: 9. The V gene's germline CDR1 is MGHRA and CDR2 YSYEKL. The CDR3 DNA reads TGCGCCAGCAGCCAAGAGGGGGCAGGGGGCCCTAACAATGAGCAGTTCTTC. Residues: CASSQEGAGGPNNEQFF.

The CDR3 DNA sequence: TGCGCCAGCAGCCAAGGGGGGGGGTATGGCTACACCTTC. Amino acids: CASSQGGGYGYTF. The V and J genes are TRBV4-1 and TRBJ1-2; possible D gene TRBD1, 5 bases. This CDR3 contains 13 residues. The germline V and J ends were trimmed by 1 base and 5 bases, with 8 bases remaining between them. Germline loops: CDR1 MGHRA, CDR2 YSYEKL.

This chain links TRBV13 with TRBJ2-5; 12 bases line up with TRBD2. The CDR3 runs to 16 residues. Germline V gene lookup returns CDR1 PRHDT and CDR2 FYEKMQ (reference sequence). Trimming removed 5 bases from V and 5 bases from J; junction bases left unmatched: 9. The CDR3 sequence: CASSRTSGKLGETQYF. The CDR3 region has the DNA TGTGCCAGCAGCCGGACTAGCGGGAAACTCGGGGAGACCCAGTACTTC.

The chain couples TRBV9 to TRBJ1-1; D unresolved. V was trimmed by 2 bases and J by 1 base, leaving 3 bases between them. The CDR3 loop spans 12 amino acids. The germline V gene has CDR1 SGDLS and CDR2 YYNGEE. For the CDR3, the DNA is TGTGCCAGCAGCGTCCGGAACACTGAAGCTTTCTTT. The encoded protein is CASSVRNTEAFF.